The rows below give T cell receptor beta chains drawn from one sample of a study of cytomegalovirus exposure and HLA in healthy donors. Here immunoSEQ multiplex PCR was the method, and the copy in TCRdb shows in-frame clones only, minus some. The sample includes over 100,000 clones, about 10% seen only once; the top ten take roughly 6.4%. The sample taken for sequencing was PBMCs. The source of these receptors is a middle-aged woman in good health and CMV-seropositive. CDR3s include the opening cysteine and the closing phenylalanine or tryptophan. D genes are given only for firm matches. Clone size is stated in some rows and not others, as once, few, many or a class when expanded.

D gene	V gene	clone size	J gene	CDR3 DNA	CDR3 protein
TRBD1	TRBV2	few	TRBJ2-7	TGTGCCAGCAGTGATATATCCGCCGGGACAGGGCTCGGCGAGCAGTACTTC	CASSDISAGTGLGEQYF
TRBD1	TRBV6-5	few	TRBJ1-2	TGTGCCAGCCAGAAAGACAGGGAAGGATATGGCTACACCTTC	CASQKDREGYGYTF
TRBD2	TRBV19	few	TRBJ2-5	TGTGCCAGTAGTATGAGGGGGCTAGCGGGGAAAGAGACCCAGTACTTC	CASSMRGLAGKETQYF
-	TRBV5-1	-	TRBJ2-2	TGCGCCAGCAGCTTGGCGCAGGGGAAGAACACCGGGGAGCTGTTTTTT	CASSLAQGKNTGELFF
-	TRBV5-1	few	TRBJ1-1	TGCGCCAGCAGCTTGCCGGCGGACACTGAAGCTTTCTTT	CASSLPADTEAFF
TRBD1	TRBV6-1	few	TRBJ2-3	TGTGCCAGCAGTGGAAACGACAGGGCAACTAGCACAGATACGCAGTATTTT	CASSGNDRATSTDTQYF
TRBD2	TRBV10-1	few	TRBJ2-3	TGCGCCAGCAGTCCCCGGCGGCTAGCGGGGAGAGATACGCAGTATTTT	CASSPRRLAGRDTQYF
-	TRBV4-1	-	TRBJ2-2	TGCGCCAGCAGCCTGGAGCTACTCACCGGGGAGCTGTTTTTT	CASSLELLTGELFF
TRBD2	TRBV7-7	-	TRBJ2-2	TGTGCCAGCAGCTTAGTTCCGGGACTAGCGGTTGGAACCGGGGAGCTGTTTTTT	CASSLVPGLAVGTGELFF
TRBD2	TRBV4-3	few	TRBJ2-3	TGCGCCAGCAGCCAAGACGAACTAGCGGGGGGCACAGATACGCAGTATTTT	CASSQDELAGGTDTQYF
-	TRBV6-1	-	TRBJ2-1	TGTGCCAGCTCGGGGGGCAGTCCTAACAATGAGCAGTTCTTC	CASSGGSPNNEQFF
-	TRBV6-5	few	TRBJ1-5	TGTGCCAGCAGTTACCTCTCTGGCAGGAATCAGCCCCAGCATTTT	CASSYLSGRNQPQHF
-	TRBV7-8	-	TRBJ1-5	TGTGCCAGCAGCTCCCGACTCCCCGATCAGCCCCAGCATTTT	CASSSRLPDQPQHF
-	TRBV14	-	TRBJ2-3	TGTGCCAGCAGCTCAGCGGCCTACACAGATACGCAGTATTTT	CASSSAAYTDTQYF
TRBD2	TRBV2	-	TRBJ2-1	TGTGCCAGCAGTAGGGGCGGGACTAGCATCCTAGCTGAGCAGTTCTTC	CASSRGGTSILAEQFF
-	TRBV7-6	few	TRBJ2-7	TGTGCCAGCAGCTTAGAGGCAGGGGCCAGACCCTACGAGCAGTACTTC	CASSLEAGARPYEQYF
-	TRBV7-9	few	TRBJ1-1	TGTGCCACCGACAGGTACACTGAAGCTTTCTTT	CATDRYTEAFF
-	TRBV2	-	TRBJ2-3	TGTGCCAGCATCCAAAGTGGGAGATCAGATACGCAGTATTTT	CASIQSGRSDTQYF
-	TRBV7-9	-	TRBJ1-2	TGTGCCAGCGGCCCCCAGCGGCTTTCAACGGGAGACTACACCTTC	CASGPQRLSTGDYTF
-	TRBV18	-	TRBJ1-1	TGTGCCAGCTCACCACTTGACCTAGTGAACACTGAAGCTTTCTTT	CASSPLDLVNTEAFF
-	TRBV6-5	few	TRBJ1-2	TGTGCCAGCAGTCCCGACAGGCTCTCCTTGGGCTACACCTTC	CASSPDRLSLGYTF
-	TRBV28	-	TRBJ1-6	TGTGCCAGCAGTTTCCCCCCACAGAATTCACCCCTCCACTTT	CASSFPPQNSPLHF
-	TRBV7-9	-	TRBJ2-1	TGTGCCAGCAGCCGTCTAGCGAATGAGCAGTTCTTC	CASSRLANEQFF
-	TRBV2	-	TRBJ1-5	TGTGCCAGTAACAGGGAGATGAGCAATCAGCCCCAGCATTTT	CASNREMSNQPQHF
-	TRBV5-1	-	TRBJ2-3	TGCGCCAGCAGCTTGGGCCCGGGCAGCGGCCCTAGCACAGATACGCAGTATTTT	CASSLGPGSGPSTDTQYF
-	TRBV4-2	few	TRBJ2-5	TGTGCCAGCAGCCGGGAGGTCAGGGGGGCAGGGGAGACCCAGTACTTC	CASSREVRGAGETQYF
TRBD1	TRBV6-1	-	TRBJ2-7	TGTGCCAGCACTCCGACAGGGGTGTTGTACGAGCAGTACTTC	CASTPTGVLYEQYF
-	TRBV2	-	TRBJ2-3	TGTGCCAGCAATGCAGATAGCACAGATACGCAGTATTTT	CASNADSTDTQYF
TRBD2	TRBV10-3	few	TRBJ2-1	TGTGCCATCAGTGAGCAAGCGGGGGGGAAACCTTATTCGGGCAATGAGCAGTTCTTC	CAISEQAGGKPYSGNEQFF
-	TRBV9	few	TRBJ1-1	TGTGCCAGCAGCGTAGGAGGTGGCAGGGGAAGAGCTGAAGCTTTCTTT	CASSVGGGRGRAEAFF
-	TRBV6-1	-	TRBJ1-5	TGTGCCAGCAGTGAACCTGGAGGGGATTGGCTCAATCAGCCCCAGCATTTT	CASSEPGGDWLNQPQHF
-	TRBV6-1	-	TRBJ2-5	TGTGCCAGCAGTGAACTCATGGGGAGTTGGGAGACCCAGTACTTC	CASSELMGSWETQYF
-	TRBV11-3	few	TRBJ2-1	TGTGCCAGCAGCTTTAGAACAGAAGACAATGAGCAGTTCTTC	CASSFRTEDNEQFF
TRBD1	TRBV13	-	TRBJ1-6	TGTGCCAGCAGCCCGGGACAGCTAGATTCACCCCTCCACTTT	CASSPGQLDSPLHF
-	TRBV19	-	TRBJ2-7	TGTGCCAGTAGTATCAGGCCTGACTACGAGCAGTACTTC	CASSIRPDYEQYF
TRBD2	TRBV6-5	few	TRBJ2-1	TGTGCCAGCAGTTTAGCGGGGGGTTACAATGAGCAGTTCTTC	CASSLAGGYNEQFF
-	TRBV7-8	few	TRBJ2-7	TGTGCCAGCAGCGACGACAGGTGGATCGAAGAGCAGTACTTC	CASSDDRWIEEQYF
-	TRBV10-3	-	TRBJ1-1	TGTGCCATCAGTGAAAGGGGGAATGGGATCACTGAAGCTTTCTTT	CAISERGNGITEAFF
TRBD2	TRBV7-9	-	TRBJ2-1	TGTGCCAGCAGCCGAACTGGAGCGGGGGCCCCATTTGGCCATGAGCAGTTCTTC	CASSRTGAGAPFGHEQFF
TRBD2	TRBV19	-	TRBJ2-1	TGTGCCAGTAGTATTGGACGGGGGGGCCAGGATGAGCAGTTCTTC	CASSIGRGGQDEQFF
-	TRBV4-1	-	TRBJ1-1	TGCGCCAGCAGCCAAGAATCGGGGGGCACTGAAGCTTTCTTT	CASSQESGGTEAFF
TRBD1	TRBV11-2	few	TRBJ1-1	TGTGCCAGCAGCCCAAGACAGGGTTTTCTGAACACTGAAGCTTTCTTT	CASSPRQGFLNTEAFF
-	TRBV5-6	few	TRBJ1-1	TGTGCCAGCAGCTCTCGGGGGGGCGACACTGAAGCTTTCTTT	CASSSRGGDTEAFF
-	TRBV10-3	few	TRBJ1-6	TGTGCCATCAGTGTAAACTCCGGGGGGAATGGTTCACCCCTCCACTTT	CAISVNSGGNGSPLHF
-	TRBV19	few	TRBJ1-1	TGTGCCAGTGGGGCCAGGGTCCCTCCGAGGACTGAAGCTTTCTTT	CASGARVPPRTEAFF
-	TRBV11-2	-	TRBJ1-2	TGTGCCAGCAGCGCGACCATACAGAGCGGCTACACCTTC	CASSATIQSGYTF
-	TRBV6-6	few	TRBJ2-3	TGTGCCAGCAGTTCTAAAGATACGCAGTATTTT	CASSSKDTQYF
-	TRBV4-3	-	TRBJ1-2	TGCGCCAGCAGCCAAGATGGGGGGGTACCCAACTATGGCTACACCTTC	CASSQDGGVPNYGYTF
TRBD1	TRBV9	few	TRBJ1-1	TGTGCCAGCAGGGTCCTCCCCGCAGGGGGCACTGAAGCTTTCTTT	CASRVLPAGGTEAFF
TRBD2	TRBV9	-	TRBJ2-2	TGTGCCAGCACCAGCGGGGGAAACACCGGGGAGCTGTTTTTT	CASTSGGNTGELFF
-	TRBV6-5	-	TRBJ1-1	TGTGCCAGTTCCCTGATTCCCACTAAAGCTTTCTTT	CASSLIPTKAFF
-	TRBV5-1	few	TRBJ2-3	TGCGCCAGCAGCTTGGCAGGGGACACAGATACGCAGTATTTT	CASSLAGDTDTQYF
TRBD2	TRBV6-1	-	TRBJ2-2	TGTGCCAGCAGTGAACCGGGACTAGGGGCCGGGGAGCTGTTTTTT	CASSEPGLGAGELFF
TRBD1	TRBV5-1	few	TRBJ2-5	TGCGCCAGCAGCGTATTACCGGGACAGGGGGAAGAGACCCAGTACTTC	CASSVLPGQGEETQYF
-	TRBV6-6	few	TRBJ1-4	TGTGCCAGCAGAAGGGGTGGAGATGAAAAACTGTTTTTT	CASRRGGDEKLFF